This TCR beta chain was found in a study of monozygotic twins with inflammatory bowel disease. TCRdb re-called the 5' RACE reads and catalogs CDR3 proteins one per entry, DNA excluded. Its table records around 40,000 distinct CDR3 sequences. The CDR3 runs 15 residues. The clonotype was recovered from a human donor with ulcerative colitis or Crohn's disease, or a healthy co-twin of an affected twin (not recorded which). The chain employs TRBV12-3 or TRBV12-4 and TRBJ2-2; TCRdb outputs TRBD2, but without DNA this stays unchecked. Sequenced material: blood. CDR3 amino acids: CASSSSGTSAGELFF.